The text below deals with one T cell receptor beta chain. A COVID-19 case had been met by exposed participants during the 2 weeks before study entry. This sample stems from a study of blood T cell repertoires in COVID-19. Overall study: COVID-19 samples from acute and convalescent phases originated in the United States, Italy and Spain. From T cells, B-cell-depleted T cells, or PBMCs came the material, which was cDNA or gDNA.

Data came from immunoSEQ multiplex PCR; TCRdb stores just in-frame clones and leaves some out. The sample records some 190,000 clones, roughly 80% being singletons. V shed 3 bases, J shed 8 bases, and the junction held 13 bases outside the gene matches. The CDR3 covers 15 residues. Germline lookup yields CDR1 SGHRS and CDR2 YFSETQ. Specimen: PBMCs or T cells enriched from blood (not recorded which). The receptor was isolated from a man in his sixties who had been exposed to COVID-19. The J gene is TRBJ1-2, the V gene TRBV5-1, with TRBD1 matching over 7 bases. The DNA of the CDR3 is TGCGCCAGCAGCTCGGGACCACAGGGGTCAGGGGGCTACACCTTC. Its protein is CASSSGPQGSGGYTF.